A selection of T cell receptor beta chains follows, all from one sample in a study of blood T cell repertoires in COVID-19. Assay used: immunoSEQ multiplex PCR; TCRdb lists only in-frame clones, some missing. Of under 350,000 clones in the sample, roughly 91% are singletons; the top ten hold about 4.6%. The sequenced sample consisted of peripheral blood. Receptor source: a man aged 35 to 55 with acute or convalescent COVID-19. CDR3s include the opening cysteine and the closing phenylalanine or tryptophan. A D gene is named only where the DNA matches it firmly. Size is stated for part of the rows, as once, few or many counts, or as a class when the clone is expanded.

v_call,j_call,d_call,cdr3_length,clone_size,cdr3_aa,cdr3_nt
TRBV5-1,TRBJ2-7,NA,14,many,CASSWTSGDYEQYF,TGCGCCAGCAGCTGGACCTCCGGGGACTACGAGCAGTACTTC
TRBV19,TRBJ1-1,NA,14,few,CASRTGQGFPEAFF,TGTGCCAGTAGAACAGGGCAGGGTTTTCCTGAAGCTTTCTTT
TRBV19,TRBJ1-4,NA,13,NA,CASTPSTWARLFF,TGTGCCAGTACCCCATCGACGTGGGCAAGGCTGTTTTTT
TRBV11-2,TRBJ1-2,TRBD1,14,NA,CASSLGQGIYGYTF,TGTGCCAGCAGCTTAGGACAGGGAATCTATGGCTACACCTTC
TRBV13,TRBJ1-1,NA,15,NA,CASSLEKRQNTEAFF,TGTGCCAGCAGCCTAGAAAAACGACAAAACACTGAAGCTTTCTTT
TRBV29-1,TRBJ2-6,NA,15,NA,CSVEGGGSGANVLTF,TGCAGCGTTGAGGGAGGGGGCTCTGGGGCCAACGTCCTGACTTTC
TRBV6-1,TRBJ1-6,NA,15,NA,CASSETGLYNSPLHF,TGTGCCAGCAGTGAGACAGGACTCTATAATTCACCCCTCCACTTT
TRBV5-1,TRBJ2-7,TRBD2,14,NA,CASSFAGGSYEQYF,TGCGCCAGCAGCTTTGCGGGGGGCAGCTACGAGCAGTACTTC
TRBV7-8,TRBJ1-3,NA,13,NA,CASSLSSGNTIYF,TGTGCCAGCAGCCTGAGCTCTGGAAACACCATATATTTT
TRBV4-2,TRBJ2-2,TRBD2,17,once,CASSQDMGGIGTGELFF,TGTGCCAGCAGCCAAGATATGGGAGGGATTGGCACCGGGGAGCTGTTTTTT
TRBV9,TRBJ1-3,TRBD1,15,NA,CASSVNRGAGNTIYF,TGTGCCAGCAGCGTTAACAGGGGAGCTGGAAACACCATATATTTT
TRBV18,TRBJ1-4,NA,15,once,CASSTLGGMNEKLFF,TGTGCCAGCTCAACCTTGGGAGGGATGAATGAAAAACTGTTTTTT
TRBV7-2,TRBJ1-6,TRBD1,14,NA,CASSPRQGRTPLHF,TGTGCCAGCAGCCCTCGACAGGGTCGAACACCCCTCCACTTT
TRBV6-5,TRBJ1-1,NA,14,NA,CASSLQGSNTEAFF,TGTGCCAGCTCCCTCCAGGGTTCGAACACTGAAGCTTTCTTT
TRBV5-1,TRBJ2-7,NA,12,once,CASISDSYEQYF,TGCGCCAGCATAAGCGATTCCTACGAGCAGTACTTC
TRBV12-5,TRBJ2-3,TRBD1,16,few,CASGLGTGGLTDTQYF,TGTGCTAGTGGTTTGGGGACAGGGGGCCTCACAGATACGCAGTATTTT
TRBV2,TRBJ2-1,TRBD2,15,once,CASSEAPHRGDEQFF,TGTGCCAGCAGTGAAGCGCCCCACCGGGGGGATGAGCAGTTCTTC
TRBV19,TRBJ1-5,NA,13,NA,CASRQLGNQPQHF,TGTGCCAGCCGACAGCTCGGCAATCAGCCCCAGCATTTT
TRBV3-1/TRBV3-2,TRBJ1-2,NA,15,NA,CASSQVSAGRYGYTF,TGTGCCAGCAGCCAAGTGTCGGCAGGGAGGTATGGCTACACCTTC
TRBV2,TRBJ1-1,NA,13,once,CASRRIMNTEAFF,TGTGCCAGCAGGCGGATCATGAACACTGAAGCTTTCTTT
TRBV28,TRBJ2-7,TRBD1,14,NA,CASGYRTGSYEQYF,TGTGCCAGCGGTTACAGGACAGGGTCCTACGAGCAGTACTTC
TRBV5-4,TRBJ2-3,NA,15,NA,CASSLDPGGTDTQYF,TGTGCCAGCAGCTTGGATCCAGGGGGCACAGATACGCAGTATTTT
TRBV6-5,TRBJ1-3,NA,13,NA,CASGGADGNTIYF,TGTGCCAGCGGGGGCGCGGATGGAAACACCATATATTTT
TRBV5-5,TRBJ1-3,NA,16,NA,CASSLGSGPSGNTIYF,TGTGCCAGCAGCTTGGGATCAGGGCCCTCTGGAAACACCATATATTTT